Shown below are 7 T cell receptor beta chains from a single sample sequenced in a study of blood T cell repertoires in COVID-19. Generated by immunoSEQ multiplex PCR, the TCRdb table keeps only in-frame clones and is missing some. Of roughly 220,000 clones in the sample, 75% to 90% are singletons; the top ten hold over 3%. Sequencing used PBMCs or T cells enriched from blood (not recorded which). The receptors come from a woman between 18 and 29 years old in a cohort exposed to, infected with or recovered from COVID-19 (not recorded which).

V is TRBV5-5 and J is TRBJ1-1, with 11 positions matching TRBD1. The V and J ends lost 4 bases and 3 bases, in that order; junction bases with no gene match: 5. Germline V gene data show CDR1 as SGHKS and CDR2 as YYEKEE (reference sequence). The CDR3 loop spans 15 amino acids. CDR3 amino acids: CASSRTGQGDTEAFF. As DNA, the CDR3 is TGTGCCAGCAGCCGTACGGGACAGGGGGACACTGAAGCTTTCTTT.

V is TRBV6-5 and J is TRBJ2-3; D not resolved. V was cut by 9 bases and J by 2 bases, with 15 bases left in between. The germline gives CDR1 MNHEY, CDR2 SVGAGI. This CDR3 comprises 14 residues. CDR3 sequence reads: CASTAGLDTDTQYF. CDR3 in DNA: TGTGCCAGTACTGCCGGGTTGGACACAGATACGCAGTATTTT.

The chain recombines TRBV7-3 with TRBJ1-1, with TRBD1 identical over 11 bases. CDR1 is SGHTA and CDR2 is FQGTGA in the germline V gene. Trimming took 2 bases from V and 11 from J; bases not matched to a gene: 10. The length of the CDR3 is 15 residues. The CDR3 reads CASSLVGDRGSRAFF. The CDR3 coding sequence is TGTGCCAGCAGCTTAGTAGGGGACAGGGGGTCACGCGCTTTCTTT.

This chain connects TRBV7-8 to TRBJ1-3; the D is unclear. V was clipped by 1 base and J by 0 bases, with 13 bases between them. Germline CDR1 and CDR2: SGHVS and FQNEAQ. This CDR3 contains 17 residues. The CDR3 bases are TGTGCCAGCAGCTTAGAGCGGATAGGGAGCTCTGGAAACACCATATATTTT. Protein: CASSLERIGSSGNTIYF.

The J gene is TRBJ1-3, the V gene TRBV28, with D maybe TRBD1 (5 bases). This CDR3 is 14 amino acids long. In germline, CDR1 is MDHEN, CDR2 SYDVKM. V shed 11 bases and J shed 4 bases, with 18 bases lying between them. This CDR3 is CAAGRGTEGNTIYF. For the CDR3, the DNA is TGTGCCGCAGGGCGGGGGACGGAAGGAAACACCATATATTTT.

This CDR3 reads CASSEVGNQPQHF. The CDR3 bases are TGTGCCAGCAGCGAAGTCGGTAATCAGCCCCAGCATTTT. The V and J genes are TRBV3-1 (or the pseudogene TRBV3-2) and TRBJ1-5; no clear D gene. The CDR3 sequence is 13 residues long. The germline CDR1 and CDR2 sequences are LGHDT and YNNKEL (reference sequence). V shed 5 bases and J shed 4 bases, with 9 bases lying between them.

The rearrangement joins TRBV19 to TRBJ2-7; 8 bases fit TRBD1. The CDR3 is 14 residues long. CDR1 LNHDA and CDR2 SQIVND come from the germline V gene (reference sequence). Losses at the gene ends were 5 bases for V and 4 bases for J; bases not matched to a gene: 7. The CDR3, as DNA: TGTGCCAGTAGTTCCCGACAGGGGCGGTACGAGCAGTACTTC. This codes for CASSSRQGRYEQYF.